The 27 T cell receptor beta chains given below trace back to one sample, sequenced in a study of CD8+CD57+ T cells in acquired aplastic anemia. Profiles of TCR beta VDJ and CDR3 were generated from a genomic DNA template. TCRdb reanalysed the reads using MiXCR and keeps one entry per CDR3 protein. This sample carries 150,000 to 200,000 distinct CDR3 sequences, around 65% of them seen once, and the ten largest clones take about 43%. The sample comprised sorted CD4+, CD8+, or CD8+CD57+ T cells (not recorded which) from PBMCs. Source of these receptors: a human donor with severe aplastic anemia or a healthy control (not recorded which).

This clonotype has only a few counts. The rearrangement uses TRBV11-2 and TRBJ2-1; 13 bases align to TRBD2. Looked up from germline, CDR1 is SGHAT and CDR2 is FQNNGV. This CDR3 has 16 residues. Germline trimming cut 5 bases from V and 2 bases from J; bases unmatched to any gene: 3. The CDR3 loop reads CASSLTSGGAYNEQFF. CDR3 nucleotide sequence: TGTGCCAGCAGCCTTACTAGCGGGGGGGCCTACAATGAGCAGTTCTTC.

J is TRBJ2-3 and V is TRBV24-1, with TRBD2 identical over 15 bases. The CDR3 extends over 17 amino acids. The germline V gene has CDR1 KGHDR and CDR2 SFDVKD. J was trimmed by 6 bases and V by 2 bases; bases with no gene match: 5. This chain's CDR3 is CATSDWTSGGAPDTQYF. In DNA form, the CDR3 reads TGTGCCACCAGTGATTGGACTAGCGGGGGGGCCCCGGATACGCAGTATTTT.

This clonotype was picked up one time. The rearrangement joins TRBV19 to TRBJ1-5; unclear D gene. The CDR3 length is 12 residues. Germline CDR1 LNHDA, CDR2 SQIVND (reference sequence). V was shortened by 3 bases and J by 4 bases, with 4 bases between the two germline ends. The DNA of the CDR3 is TGTGCCAGTAGTATTCCTAATCAGCCCCAGCATTTT. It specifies CASSIPNQPQHF.

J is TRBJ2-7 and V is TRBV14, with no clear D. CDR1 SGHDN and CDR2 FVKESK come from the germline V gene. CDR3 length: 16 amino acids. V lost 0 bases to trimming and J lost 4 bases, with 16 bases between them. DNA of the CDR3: TGTGCCAGCAGCCAAGATCATACTCCGGAAGAGTACGAGCAGTACTTC. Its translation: CASSQDHTPEEYEQYF.

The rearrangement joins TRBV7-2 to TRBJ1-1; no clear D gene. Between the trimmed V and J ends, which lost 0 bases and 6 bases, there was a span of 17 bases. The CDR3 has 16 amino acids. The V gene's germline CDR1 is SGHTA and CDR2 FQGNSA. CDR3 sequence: CASSLAAGYKLAEAFF. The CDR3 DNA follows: TGTGCCAGCAGCTTAGCCGCGGGATATAAATTGGCTGAAGCTTTCTTT.

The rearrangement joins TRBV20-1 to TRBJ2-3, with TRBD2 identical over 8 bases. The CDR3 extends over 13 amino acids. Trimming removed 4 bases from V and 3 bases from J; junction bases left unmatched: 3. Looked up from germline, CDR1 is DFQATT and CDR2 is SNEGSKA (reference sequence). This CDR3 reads CSAIRGGTDTQYF. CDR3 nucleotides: TGCAGTGCTATTCGGGGGGGGACAGATACGCAGTATTTT.

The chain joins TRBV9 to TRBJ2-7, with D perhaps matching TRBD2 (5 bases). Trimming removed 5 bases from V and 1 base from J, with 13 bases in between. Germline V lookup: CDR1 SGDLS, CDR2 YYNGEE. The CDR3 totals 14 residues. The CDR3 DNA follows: TGTGCCAGCAGTGAGGGCGGAATTTCCTACGAGCAGTACTTC. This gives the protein CASSEGGISYEQYF.

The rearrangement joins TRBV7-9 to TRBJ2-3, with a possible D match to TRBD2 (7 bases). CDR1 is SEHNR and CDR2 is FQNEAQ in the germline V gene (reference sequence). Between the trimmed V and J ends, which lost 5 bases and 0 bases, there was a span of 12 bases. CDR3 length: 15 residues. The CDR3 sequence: CASSPPGGSTDTQYF. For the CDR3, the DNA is TGTGCCAGCAGCCCACCGGGGGGCAGCACAGATACGCAGTATTTT. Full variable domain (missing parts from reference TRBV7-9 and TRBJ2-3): DTGVSQNPRHKITKRGQNVTFRCDPISEHNRLYWYRQTLGQGPEFLTYFQNEAQLEKSRLLSDRFSAERPKGSFSTLEIQRTEQGDSAMYLCASSPPGGSTDTQYFGPGTRLTVL.

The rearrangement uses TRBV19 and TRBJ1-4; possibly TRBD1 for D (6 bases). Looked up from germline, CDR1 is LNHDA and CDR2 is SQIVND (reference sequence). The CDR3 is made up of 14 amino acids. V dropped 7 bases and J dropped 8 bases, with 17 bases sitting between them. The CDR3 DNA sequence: TGTGCCAGTAATCTACAGGGTGTCTCGGAAAAACTGTTTTTT. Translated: CASNLQGVSEKLFF.

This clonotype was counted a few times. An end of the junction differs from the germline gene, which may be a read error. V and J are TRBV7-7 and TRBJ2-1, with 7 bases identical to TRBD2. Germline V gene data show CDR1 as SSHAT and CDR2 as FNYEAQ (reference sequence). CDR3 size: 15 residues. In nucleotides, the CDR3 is TGTGCTAGCAGCTTAGGACTAGATCTTTACAATGAGCAGTTCTTC. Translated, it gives CASSLGLDLYNEQFF.

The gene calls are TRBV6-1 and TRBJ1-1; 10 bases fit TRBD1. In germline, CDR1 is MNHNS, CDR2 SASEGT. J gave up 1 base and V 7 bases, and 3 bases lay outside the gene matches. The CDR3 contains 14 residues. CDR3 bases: TGTGCCAGCACAAGGACAGGGGGGAACACTGAAGCTTTCTTT. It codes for CASTRTGGNTEAFF.

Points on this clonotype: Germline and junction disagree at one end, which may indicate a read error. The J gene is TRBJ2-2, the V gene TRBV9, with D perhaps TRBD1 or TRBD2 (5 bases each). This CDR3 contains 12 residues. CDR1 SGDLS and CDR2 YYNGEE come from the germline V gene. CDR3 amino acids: CASSGGSGELLF. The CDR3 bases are TGTGCCAGCAGCGGGGGCTCCGGGGAGTTGCTTTTT.

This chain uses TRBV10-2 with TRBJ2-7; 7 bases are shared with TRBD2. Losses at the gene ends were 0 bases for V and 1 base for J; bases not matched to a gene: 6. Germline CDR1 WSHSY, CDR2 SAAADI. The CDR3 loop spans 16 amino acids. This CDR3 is CASSESSSGASYEQYF. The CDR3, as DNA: TGCGCCAGCAGTGAGTCGTCTAGCGGAGCGTCCTACGAGCAGTACTTC.

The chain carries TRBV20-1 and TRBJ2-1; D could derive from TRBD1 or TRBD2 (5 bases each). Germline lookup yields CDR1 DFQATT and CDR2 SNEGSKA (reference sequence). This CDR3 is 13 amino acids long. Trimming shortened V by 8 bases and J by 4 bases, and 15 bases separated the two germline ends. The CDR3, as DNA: TGCAGTATTCTCCGGGACGGATACAATGAGCAGTTCTTC. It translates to CSILRDGYNEQFF.

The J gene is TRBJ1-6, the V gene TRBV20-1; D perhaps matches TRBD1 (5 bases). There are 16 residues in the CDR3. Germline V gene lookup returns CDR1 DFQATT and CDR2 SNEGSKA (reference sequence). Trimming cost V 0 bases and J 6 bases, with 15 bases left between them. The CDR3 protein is CSARDLGGGSNSPLHF. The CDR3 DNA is TGCAGTGCTAGAGATCTCGGGGGAGGGTCTAATTCACCCCTCCACTTT.

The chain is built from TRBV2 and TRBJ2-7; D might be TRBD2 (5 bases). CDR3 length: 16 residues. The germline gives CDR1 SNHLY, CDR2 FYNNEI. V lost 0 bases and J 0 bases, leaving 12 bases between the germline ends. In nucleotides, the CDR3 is TGTGCCAGCAGTGAAGCGAGGACTCGAACCTCCTACGAGCAGTACTTC. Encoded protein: CASSEARTRTSYEQYF. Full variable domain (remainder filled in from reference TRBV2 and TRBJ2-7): EPEVTQTPSHQVTQMGQEVILRCVPISNHLYFYWYRQILGQKVEFLVSFYNNEISEKSEIFDDQFSVERPDGSNFTLKIRSTKLEDSAMYFCASSEARTRTSYEQYFGPGTRLTVT.

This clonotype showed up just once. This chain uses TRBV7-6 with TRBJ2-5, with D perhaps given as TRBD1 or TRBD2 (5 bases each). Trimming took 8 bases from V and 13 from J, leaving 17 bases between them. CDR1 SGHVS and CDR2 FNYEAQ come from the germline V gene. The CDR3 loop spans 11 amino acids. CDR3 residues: CASGHGDPSYF. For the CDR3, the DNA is TGTGCCAGCGGCCATGGGGACCCCTCGTACTTC.

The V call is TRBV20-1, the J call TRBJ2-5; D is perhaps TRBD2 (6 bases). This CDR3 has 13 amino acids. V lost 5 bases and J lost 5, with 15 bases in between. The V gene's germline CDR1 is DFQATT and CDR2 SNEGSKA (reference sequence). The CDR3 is CSALTSRGETQYF. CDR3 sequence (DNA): TGCAGTGCTCTAACTAGCCGGGGGGAGACCCAGTACTTC.

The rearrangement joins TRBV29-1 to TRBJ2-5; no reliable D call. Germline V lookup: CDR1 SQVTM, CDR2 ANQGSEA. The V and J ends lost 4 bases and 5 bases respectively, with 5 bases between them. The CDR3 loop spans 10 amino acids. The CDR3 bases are TGCAGCGTTGGTGGGGAGACCCAGTACTTC. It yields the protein CSVGGETQYF. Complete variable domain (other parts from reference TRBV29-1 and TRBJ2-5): SAVISQKPSRDICQRGTSLTIQCQVDSQVTMMFWYRQQPGQSLTLIATANQGSEATYESGFVIDKFPISRPNLTFSTLTVSNMSPEDSSIYLCSVGGETQYFGPGTRLLVL.

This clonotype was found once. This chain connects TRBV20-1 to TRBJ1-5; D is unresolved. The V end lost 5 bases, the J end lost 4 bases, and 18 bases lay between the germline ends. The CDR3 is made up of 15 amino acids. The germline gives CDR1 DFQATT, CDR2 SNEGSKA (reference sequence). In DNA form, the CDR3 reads TGCAGTGCTCAAAGGGATAATAGCGGTAATCAGCCCCAGCATTTT. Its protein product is CSAQRDNSGNQPQHF.

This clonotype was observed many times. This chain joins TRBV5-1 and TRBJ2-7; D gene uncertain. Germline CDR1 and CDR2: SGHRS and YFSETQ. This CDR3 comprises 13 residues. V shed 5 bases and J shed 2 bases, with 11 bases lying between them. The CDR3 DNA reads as TGCGCCAGCAGTTCCGACGGAGCCTACGAGCAGTACTTC. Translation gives CASSSDGAYEQYF.

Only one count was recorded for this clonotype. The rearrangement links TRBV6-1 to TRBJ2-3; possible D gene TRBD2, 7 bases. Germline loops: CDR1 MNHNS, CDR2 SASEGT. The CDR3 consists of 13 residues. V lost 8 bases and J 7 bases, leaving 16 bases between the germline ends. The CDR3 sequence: CASGRGGAYTQYF. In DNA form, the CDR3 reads TGTGCCAGCGGGAGGGGGGGCGCATATACGCAGTATTTT.

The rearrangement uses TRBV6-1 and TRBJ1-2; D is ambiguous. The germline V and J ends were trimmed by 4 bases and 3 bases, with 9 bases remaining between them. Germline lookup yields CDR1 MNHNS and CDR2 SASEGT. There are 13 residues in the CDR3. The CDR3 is CASSAEQYYGYTF. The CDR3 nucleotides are TGTGCCAGCAGTGCAGAACAGTACTATGGCTACACCTTC.

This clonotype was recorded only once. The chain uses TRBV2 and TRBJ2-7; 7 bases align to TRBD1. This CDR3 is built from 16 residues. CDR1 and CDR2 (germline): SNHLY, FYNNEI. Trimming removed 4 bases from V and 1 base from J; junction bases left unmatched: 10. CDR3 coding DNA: TGTGCCAGCAGTGTTCGCCGGGACAGACTATCCTACGAGCAGTACTTC. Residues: CASSVRRDRLSYEQYF.

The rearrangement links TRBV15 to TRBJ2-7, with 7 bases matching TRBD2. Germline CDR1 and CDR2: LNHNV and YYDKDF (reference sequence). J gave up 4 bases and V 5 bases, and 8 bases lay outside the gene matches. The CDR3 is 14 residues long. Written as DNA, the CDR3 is TGTGCCACCAGCGCCCTTGTGGGGGGGTACGAGCAGTACTTC. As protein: CATSALVGGYEQYF.

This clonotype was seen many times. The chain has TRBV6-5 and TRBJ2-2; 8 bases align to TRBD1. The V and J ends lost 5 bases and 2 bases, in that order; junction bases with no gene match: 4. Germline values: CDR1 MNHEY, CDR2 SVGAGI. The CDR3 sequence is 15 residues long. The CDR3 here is CASSLGQENTGELFF. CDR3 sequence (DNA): TGTGCCAGCAGTCTGGGACAGGAAAACACCGGGGAGCTGTTTTTT.

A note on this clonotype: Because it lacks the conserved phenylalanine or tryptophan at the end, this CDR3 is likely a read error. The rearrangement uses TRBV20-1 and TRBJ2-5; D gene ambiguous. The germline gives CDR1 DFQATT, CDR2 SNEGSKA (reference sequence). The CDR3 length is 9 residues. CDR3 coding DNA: TGCAGCGTCGCGGAGACCCAGTACTCC. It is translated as CSVAETQYS.